What follows describes a single TCR beta chain. These data belong to a study of blood T cell repertoires in COVID-19. Study details: Italy, Spain and the United States were the sources of the convalescent and acute COVID-19 samples. Sources were T cells, B-cell-depleted T cells, or PBMCs; the material itself was cDNA or gDNA.

Source study methods: Scientists estimated how many nucleated cells there were by amplifying reference gene primers. Sequenced by immunoSEQ multiplex PCR; TCRdb stores in-frame clones only, minus some. V and J calls plus clone size are reproduced from that table; the DNA served to infer D and trimming. The sample includes under 350,000 clones, around 88% seen only once; the top ten take approximately 4.6%. V lost 5 bases, J lost 7 bases, and 10 bases stayed unmatched. There are 14 residues in the CDR3. CDR1 is PRHDT, CDR2 FYEKMQ, per germline (reference sequence). The rearrangement links TRBV13 to TRBJ1-1; 7 bases map to TRBD1. Sample: peripheral blood. This receptor was obtained from a man aged 35-49 years with acute or convalescent COVID-19. CDR3 nucleotide sequence: TGTGCCAGCAGCCCGGGGGACAGCAGCCTTGAAGCTTTCTTT. This translates into CASSPGDSSLEAFF.